This T cell receptor (beta chain) emerged from a study of T cells in Graves' hyperthyroidism and ophthalmopathy (dated by TCRdb to between 2018 and 2021). A note on the overall study: Peripheral blood samples were taken at the time of initial diagnosis, prior to any treatment. Once sampling was done, hyperthyroidism patients were given methimazole at a starting dose of 30 mg daily, whereas ophthalmopathy patients were given high-dose intravenous methylprednisolone. The 95 to 100 discovery patients were randomly split 7:3 into training and test sets. Thyroid tissue and blood T-cell repertoires from more than 5 Graves' hyperthyroidism patients were also compared in the study. Prospective prediction of ophthalmopathy was tested in an independent validation cohort of 18 to 20 hyperthyroidism patients and approximately 17 patients who later progressed to ophthalmopathy. The paper describes TCR Vbeta CDR3 sequencing of fewer than 150 peripheral blood samples, made up of 40 to 45 ophthalmopathy patients, 70 to 80 hyperthyroidism patients and 17 progressor patients. TCR V-J signatures able to tell the groups apart were searched for in a discovery cohort of some 97 patients, of whom roughly 42 had Graves' ophthalmopathy and some 60 had stable Graves' hyperthyroidism. Overall study results and their limits: Ophthalmopathy was separated from stable hyperthyroidism by a 13 V-J signature model, with over 85% sensitivity and 81% to 82% specificity obtained in cross-validation and 80%/75% obtained in testing. Most expanded thyroid clonotypes (frequency above 0.001) were also found in blood, which suggests that blood repertoires may mirror thyroid immune responses. Sample size was not statistically predetermined, and investigators were not blinded to group allocation. In validation, progression to ophthalmopathy was predicted by the model with roughly 69% sensitivity and around 76% specificity, a median of roughly 6 months before onset.

Ophthalmopathy patients had moderately to severely active disease, with a Clinical Activity Score of 3 or more, a NOSPECS grade of 4 or more, and a disease duration of less than 3 months. The study excluded patients with uncontrolled infections, other autoimmune diseases, pregnancy or lactation. Clinical symptoms, serum thyroxine and TRAb, thyroid ultrasound, and orbital computed tomography formed the basis for the diagnoses. PBMCs were isolated from about 10 ml of fresh peripheral blood by Ficoll-Paque density gradient centrifugation. Total RNA was extracted using Trizol reagent, and RNA quality was assessed on an Agilent 2100 Bioanalyzer. This clonotype occurred a few times. The target of this receptor is not known. No much larger clone exists at a distance of one base, and base qualities are not known. The TCR beta CDR3 regions were amplified from RNA transcripts. A first-round RT-PCR of the TCR CDR3 used the HTBI primer set with the Qiagen OneStep RT-PCR kit. The libraries were constructed in a second round of multiplex PCR and then size-selected and purified. The libraries were sequenced on an Illumina HiSeq2000 using paired-end 100 bp reads. The authors processed their data as follows. SOAPnuke was used to process the raw data, removing reads that contained adapters or uncalled bases, had a mean Phred below 15, or lacked an exact match to the constant primer or identifier. COPE v1.2.5 was used to merge the high-quality paired reads, and each unique nucleotide sequence was defined as a clonotype. Clonotypes were aligned to IMGT TRBV, TRBD and TRBJ reference segments using MiTCR v1.1. Analysis was restricted to V-J combinations with a frequency above 0.0001, which covered 98% to 99.2% of repertoires. A TCS score was defined as the ratio of F50 (clonal expansion) to E x V (chaos), with BLOSUM62-based TCRdist applied between CDR3 peptides within each V-J. Welch's t-statistics and random forest reduced fewer than 600 V-J features to 13, which were used in a naive Bayes classifier (R e1071). TCRdb ran its own pipeline on the public reads, namely fastp trimming at Q25 and MiXCR clone calling, and kept in-frame beta chains. Every distinct CDR3 protein forms one entry, paired with its most common genes and DNA. The V and J calls here are based on TCRdb, not the publication. Present in this sample are hundreds of thousands of distinct CDR3 sequences, approximately 24% of which were seen just once. The ten biggest clones cover around 11% of the sample.

Material for sequencing was blood. This TCR came from a woman aged 25 to 39 with Graves' ophthalmopathy.

At the DNA level, the sequence is TGTGCCAGCAGCCGTGACGCGACAAGCTCTGGAAACACCATATATTTT. It codes for CASSRDATSSGNTIYF. The chain is assembled from TRBV4-2 and TRBJ1-3, with the identity of the D gene unclear. The CDR3 numbers 16 residues from cysteine through phenylalanine. Just CDR3 DNA is preserved here, 48 bases in frame from base 1. The germline V gene gives CDR1 as LGHNA and CDR2 as YNFKEQ. Cut back by 4 bases and 0 bases, the V and J ends lie 13 bases apart.